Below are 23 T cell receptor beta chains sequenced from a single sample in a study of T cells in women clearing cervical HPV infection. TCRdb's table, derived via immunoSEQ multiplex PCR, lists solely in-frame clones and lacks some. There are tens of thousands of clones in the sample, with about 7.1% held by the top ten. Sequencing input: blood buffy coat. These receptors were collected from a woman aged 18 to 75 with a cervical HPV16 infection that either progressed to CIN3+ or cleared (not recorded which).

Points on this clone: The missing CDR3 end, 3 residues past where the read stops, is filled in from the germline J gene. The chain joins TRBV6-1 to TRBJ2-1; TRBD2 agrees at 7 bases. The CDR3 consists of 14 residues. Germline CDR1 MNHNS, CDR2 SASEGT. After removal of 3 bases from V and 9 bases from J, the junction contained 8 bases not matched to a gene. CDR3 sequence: CASSDFRSGAEQFF. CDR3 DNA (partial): TGTGCCAGCAGTGATTTCCGGAGCGGGGCTGAG.

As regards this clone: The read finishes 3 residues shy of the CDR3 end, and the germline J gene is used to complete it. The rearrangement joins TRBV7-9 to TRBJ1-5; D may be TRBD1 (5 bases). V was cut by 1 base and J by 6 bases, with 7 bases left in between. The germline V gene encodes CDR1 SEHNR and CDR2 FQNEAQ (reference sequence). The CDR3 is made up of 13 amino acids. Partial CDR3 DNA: TGTGCCAGCAGCTTAGAAGGGGTTCAGCCC. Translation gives CASSLEGVQP. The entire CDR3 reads CASSLEGVQPQHF.

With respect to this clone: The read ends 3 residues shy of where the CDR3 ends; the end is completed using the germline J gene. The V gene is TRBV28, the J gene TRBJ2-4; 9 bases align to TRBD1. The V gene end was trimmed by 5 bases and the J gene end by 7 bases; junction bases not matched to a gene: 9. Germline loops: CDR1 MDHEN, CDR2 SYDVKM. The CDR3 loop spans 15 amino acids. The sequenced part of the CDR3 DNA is TGTGCCAGCAGTCTAGGGGGACAGGGTGGGAACATT. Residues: CASSLGGQGGNI. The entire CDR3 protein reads CASSLGGQGGNIQYF.

The CDR3 DNA, read in part, is TGTGCCATCAGTGAGACCAACAGGGGGCTGAACACC. Its protein is CAISETNRGLNT. The CDR3 in full is CAISETNRGLNTIYF. The chain recombines TRBV10-3 with TRBJ1-3, with TRBD1 identical over 9 bases. The DNA ends 3 residues before the CDR3 does, and the rest of the CDR3 is filled in from the germline J gene. Trimming took 2 bases from V and 7 from J; bases not matched to a gene: 6. Germline CDR1 is ENHRY and CDR2 is SYGVKD. The CDR3 has 15 amino acids.

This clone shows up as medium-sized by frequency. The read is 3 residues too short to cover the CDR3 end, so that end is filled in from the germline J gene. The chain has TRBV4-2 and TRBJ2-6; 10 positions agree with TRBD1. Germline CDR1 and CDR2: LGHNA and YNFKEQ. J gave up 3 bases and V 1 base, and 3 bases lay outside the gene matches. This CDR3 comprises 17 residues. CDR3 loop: CASSQAGDRGGANVLTF. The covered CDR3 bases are TGTGCCAGCAGCCAAGCGGGGGACAGGGGTGGGGCCAACGTC.

CDR3 protein: CAISESPDRARSEQYF. Incomplete CDR3 DNA: TGTGCCATCAGTGAGTCCCCGGACAGGGCGAGAAGCGAG. The V gene is TRBV10-3, the J gene TRBJ2-7; 8 nucleotides agree with TRBD1. Sequencing ends 3 residues short of the CDR3 end; the germline J gene provides the rest. Trimming removed 0 bases from V and 6 bases from J; junction bases left unmatched: 10. CDR3 length: 16 residues. Germline V gives CDR1 ENHRY, CDR2 SYGVKD.

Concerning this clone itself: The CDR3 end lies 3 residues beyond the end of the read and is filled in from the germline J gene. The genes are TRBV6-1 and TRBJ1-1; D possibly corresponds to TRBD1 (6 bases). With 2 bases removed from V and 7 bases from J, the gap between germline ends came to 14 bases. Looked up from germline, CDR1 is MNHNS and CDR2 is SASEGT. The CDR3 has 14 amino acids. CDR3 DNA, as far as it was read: TGTGCCAGCAGTGAAAGGCAGGGGAGGAATGAA. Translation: CASSERQGRNE. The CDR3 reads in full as CASSERQGRNEAFF.

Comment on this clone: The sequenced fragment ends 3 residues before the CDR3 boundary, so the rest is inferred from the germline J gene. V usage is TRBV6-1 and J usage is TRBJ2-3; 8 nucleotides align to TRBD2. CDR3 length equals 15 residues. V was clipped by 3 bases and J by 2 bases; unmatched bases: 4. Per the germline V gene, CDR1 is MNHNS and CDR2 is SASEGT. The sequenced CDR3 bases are TGTGCCAGCAGTGATCTAGCGGGTTCCACAGATACG. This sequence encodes CASSDLAGSTDT. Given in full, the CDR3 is CASSDLAGSTDTQYF.

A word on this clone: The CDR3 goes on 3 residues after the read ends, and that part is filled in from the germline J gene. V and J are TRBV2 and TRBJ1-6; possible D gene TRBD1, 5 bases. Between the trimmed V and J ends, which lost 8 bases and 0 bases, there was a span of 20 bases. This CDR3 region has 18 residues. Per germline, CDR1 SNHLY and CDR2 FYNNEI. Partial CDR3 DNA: TGTGCCAGCCTGGGGCCCGGGTACCTAGACTCCTATAATTCACCC. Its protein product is CASLGPGYLDSYNSP. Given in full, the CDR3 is CASLGPGYLDSYNSPLHF.

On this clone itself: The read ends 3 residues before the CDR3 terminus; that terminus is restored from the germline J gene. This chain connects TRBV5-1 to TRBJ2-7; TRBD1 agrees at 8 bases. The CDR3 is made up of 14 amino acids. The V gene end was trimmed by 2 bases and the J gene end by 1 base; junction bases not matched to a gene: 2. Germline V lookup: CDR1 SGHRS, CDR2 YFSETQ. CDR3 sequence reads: CASSFGQGSYEQYF. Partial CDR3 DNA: TGCGCCAGCAGCTTTGGACAGGGATCCTACGAG.

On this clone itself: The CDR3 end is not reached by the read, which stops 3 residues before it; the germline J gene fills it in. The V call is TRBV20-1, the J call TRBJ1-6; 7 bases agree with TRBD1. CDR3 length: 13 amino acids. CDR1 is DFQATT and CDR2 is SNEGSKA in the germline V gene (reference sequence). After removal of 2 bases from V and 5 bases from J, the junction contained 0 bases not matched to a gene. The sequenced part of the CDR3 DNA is TGCAGTGCTAGAACAGGGGATAATTCACCC. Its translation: CSARTGDNSP. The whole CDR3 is CSARTGDNSPLHF.

The covered CDR3 bases are TGCGCCAGCAGCTTCAGGGGCCGCACAGATACG. Its protein product is CASSFRGRTDT. The entire CDR3 is CASSFRGRTDTQYF. The rearrangement uses TRBV5-1 and TRBJ2-3, with D possibly being TRBD1 (6 bases). Coverage ceases 3 residues before the CDR3 finishes, and the germline J gene fills in the end. Trimming removed 2 bases at V and 1 base at J, with 8 bases between. CDR3 length: 14 residues. Looked up from germline, CDR1 is SGHRS and CDR2 is YFSETQ.

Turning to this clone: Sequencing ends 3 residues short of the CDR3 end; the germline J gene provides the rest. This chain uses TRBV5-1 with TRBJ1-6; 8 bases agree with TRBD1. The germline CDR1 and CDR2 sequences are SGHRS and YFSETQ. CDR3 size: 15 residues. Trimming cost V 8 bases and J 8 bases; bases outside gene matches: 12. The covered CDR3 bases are TGCGCCAGTAGACCCCCGGACAGGGTCGATTCACCC. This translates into CASRPPDRVDSP. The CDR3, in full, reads CASRPPDRVDSPLHF. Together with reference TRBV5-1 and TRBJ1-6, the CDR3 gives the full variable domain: KAGVTQTPRYLIKTRGQQVTLSCSPISGHRSVSWYQQTPGQGLQFLFEYFSETQRNKGNFPGRFSGRQFSNSRSEMNVSTLELGDSALYLCASRPPDRVDSPLHFGNGTRLTVT.

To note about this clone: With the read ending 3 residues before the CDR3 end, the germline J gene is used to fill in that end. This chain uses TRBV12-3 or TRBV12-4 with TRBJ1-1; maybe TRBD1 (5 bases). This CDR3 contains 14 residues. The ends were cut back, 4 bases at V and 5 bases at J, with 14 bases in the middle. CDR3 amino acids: CASSSGTTWTEAFF. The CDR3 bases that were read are TGTGCCAGCAGTTCGGGGACTACCTGGACTGAA.

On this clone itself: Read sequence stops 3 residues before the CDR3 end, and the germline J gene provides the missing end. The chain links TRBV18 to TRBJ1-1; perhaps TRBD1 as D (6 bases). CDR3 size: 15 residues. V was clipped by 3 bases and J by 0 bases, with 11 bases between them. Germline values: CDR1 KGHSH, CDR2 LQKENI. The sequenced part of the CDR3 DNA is TGTGCCAGCTCACCTTCGGGGGGCCTGAACACTGAA. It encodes CASSPSGGLNTE. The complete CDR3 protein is CASSPSGGLNTEAFF. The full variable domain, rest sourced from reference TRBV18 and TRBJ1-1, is NAGVMQNPRHLVRRRGQEARLRCSPMKGHSHVYWYRQLPEEGLKFMVYLQKENIIDESGMPKERFSAEFPKEGPSILRIQQVVRGDSAAYFCASSPSGGLNTEAFFGQGTRLTVV.

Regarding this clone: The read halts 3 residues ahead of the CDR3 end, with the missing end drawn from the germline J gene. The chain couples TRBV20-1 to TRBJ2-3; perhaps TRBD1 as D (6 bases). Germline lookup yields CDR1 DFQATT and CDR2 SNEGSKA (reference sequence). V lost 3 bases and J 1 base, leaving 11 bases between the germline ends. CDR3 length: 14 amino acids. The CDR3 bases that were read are TGCAGTGCTAGTCCAGGGGCAGGCACAGATACG. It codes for CSASPGAGTDT. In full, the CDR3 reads CSASPGAGTDTQYF.

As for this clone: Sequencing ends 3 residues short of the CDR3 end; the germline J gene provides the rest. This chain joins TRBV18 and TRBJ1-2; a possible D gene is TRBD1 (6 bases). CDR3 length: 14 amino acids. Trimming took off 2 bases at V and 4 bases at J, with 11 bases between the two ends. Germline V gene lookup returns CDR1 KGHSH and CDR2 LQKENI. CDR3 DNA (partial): TGTGCCAGCTCACCAAAGATGGGGGCCTATGGC. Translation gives CASSPKMGAYG. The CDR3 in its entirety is CASSPKMGAYGYTF.

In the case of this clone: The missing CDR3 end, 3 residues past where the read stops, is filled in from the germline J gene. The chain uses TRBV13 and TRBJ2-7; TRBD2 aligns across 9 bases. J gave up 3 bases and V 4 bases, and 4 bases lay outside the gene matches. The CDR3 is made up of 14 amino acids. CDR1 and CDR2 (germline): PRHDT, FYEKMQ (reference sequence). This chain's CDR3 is CASSSYSGGYEQYF. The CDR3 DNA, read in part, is TGTGCCAGCAGCTCTTATAGCGGGGGCTACGAG.

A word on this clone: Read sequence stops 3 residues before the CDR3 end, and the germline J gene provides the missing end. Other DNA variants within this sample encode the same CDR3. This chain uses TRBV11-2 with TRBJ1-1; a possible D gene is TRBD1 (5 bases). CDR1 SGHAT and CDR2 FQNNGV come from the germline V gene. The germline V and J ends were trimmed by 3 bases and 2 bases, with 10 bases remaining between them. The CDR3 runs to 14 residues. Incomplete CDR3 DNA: TGTGCCAGCAGCTTCCAGGGTCTAAACACTGAA. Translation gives CASSFQGLNTE. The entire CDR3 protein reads CASSFQGLNTEAFF. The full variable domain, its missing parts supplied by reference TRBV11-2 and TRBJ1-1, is EAGVAQSPRYKIIEKRQSVAFWCNPISGHATLYWYQQILGQGPKLLIQFQNNGVVDDSQLPKDRFSAERLKGVDSTLKIQPAKLEDSAVYLCASSFQGLNTEAFFGQGTRLTVV.

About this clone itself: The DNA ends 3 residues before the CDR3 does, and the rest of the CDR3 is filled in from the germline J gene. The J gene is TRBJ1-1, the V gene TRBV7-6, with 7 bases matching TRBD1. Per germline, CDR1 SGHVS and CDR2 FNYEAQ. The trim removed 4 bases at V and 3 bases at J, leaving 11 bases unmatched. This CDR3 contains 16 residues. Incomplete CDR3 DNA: TGTGCCAGCAGCTCGATGGAAAACGACAGGGACACTGAA. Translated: CASSSMENDRDTE. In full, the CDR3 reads CASSSMENDRDTEAFF.

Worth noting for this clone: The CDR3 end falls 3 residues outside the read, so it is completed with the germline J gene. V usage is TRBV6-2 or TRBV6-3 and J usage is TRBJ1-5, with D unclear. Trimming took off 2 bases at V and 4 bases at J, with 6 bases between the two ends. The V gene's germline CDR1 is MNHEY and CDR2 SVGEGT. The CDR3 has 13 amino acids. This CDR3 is CASSYVGNQPQHF. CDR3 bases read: TGTGCCAGCAGTTACGTAGGGAATCAGCCC.

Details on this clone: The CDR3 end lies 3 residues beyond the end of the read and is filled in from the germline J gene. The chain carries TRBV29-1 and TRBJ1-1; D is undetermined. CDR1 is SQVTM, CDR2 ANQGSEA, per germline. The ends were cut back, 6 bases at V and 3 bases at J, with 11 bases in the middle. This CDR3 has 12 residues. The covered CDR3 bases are TGCAGCGTGGTAGGGCAGGACACTGAA. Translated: CSVVGQDTE. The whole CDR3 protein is CSVVGQDTEAFF. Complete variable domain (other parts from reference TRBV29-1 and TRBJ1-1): SAVISQKPSRDICQRGTSLTIQCQVDSQVTMMFWYRQQPGQSLTLIATANQGSEATYESGFVIDKFPISRPNLTFSTLTVSNMSPEDSSIYLCSVVGQDTEAFFGQGTRLTVV.

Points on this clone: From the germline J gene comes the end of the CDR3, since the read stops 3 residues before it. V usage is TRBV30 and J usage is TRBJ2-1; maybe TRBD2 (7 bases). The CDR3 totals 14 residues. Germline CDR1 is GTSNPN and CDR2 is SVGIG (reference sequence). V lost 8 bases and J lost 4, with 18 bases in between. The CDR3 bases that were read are TGTGCCCGGGACACGGCGGGGGTGTACAATGAG. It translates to CARDTAGVYNE. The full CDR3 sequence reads CARDTAGVYNEQFF.